The present entry profiles one T cell receptor beta chain with its context. What it binds is not known. Profiled with immunoSEQ multiplex PCR; TCRdb holds only in-frame clones, not every one. The sample shows approximately 60,000 clones, roughly nine tenths of them seen only once. This specimen belongs to a study of a mutant IDH1 vaccine in newly diagnosed glioma. Time point indicated: week 35, safety follow-up. Vaccination comprised doses that each held 300 ug of mutant IDH1 20-mer peptide, plus topical imiquimod. Sequences were derived from PBMCs, sampled from a glioma patient whose treatment included an IDH1 peptide vaccine. This clonotype originated in a man between 35 and 55 years old with glioma.

CDR3 nucleotides: TGTGCCAGCAGCTTGGGCCAACGGACAGATACGCAGTATTTT. Amino acids: CASSLGQRTDTQYF. The chain recombines TRBV13 with TRBJ2-3; D is unclear. CDR1 is PRHDT, CDR2 FYEKMQ, per germline (reference sequence). The CDR3 loop spans 14 amino acids. With 3 bases removed from V and 3 bases from J, the gap between germline ends came to 10 bases.